The 23 T cell receptor beta chains in this list originate from one sample, sequenced in a study of T-cell reconstitution after alpha-beta-depleted transplantation in children. It was with unique molecular identifiers that the TCRbeta library was prepared. From the PCR reads, TCRdb called clonotypes with MiXCR, one entry per CDR3 protein. The table has hundreds of thousands of distinct CDR3 sequences, about an eighth seen once. The sequencing used PBMCs, collected before TCRalphabeta/CD19-depleted stem cell transplant. These receptors originate from a girl aged 2 to 10 with congenital amegakaryocytic thrombocytopenia, due to receive a stem cell transplant.

This clonotype came up a few times. The chain recombines TRBV7-9 with TRBJ2-1; D not resolved. In germline, CDR1 is SEHNR, CDR2 FQNEAQ (reference sequence). Trimming shortened V by 6 bases and J by 0 bases, and 15 bases separated the two germline ends. This CDR3 has 16 residues. The CDR3 spells CASSPGALSSYNEQFF. For the CDR3, the DNA is TGTGCCAGCAGTCCAGGTGCGCTAAGCTCCTACAATGAGCAGTTCTTC.

The chain recombines TRBV4-1 with TRBJ2-1; TRBD2 matches at 9 bases. The germline V gene has CDR1 MGHRA and CDR2 YSYEKL. Trimming removed 1 base from V and 9 bases from J; junction bases left unmatched: 7. The CDR3 is made up of 15 amino acids. DNA for the CDR3: TGCGCCAGCAGCCAAGGCCTAGCGGGAAGAGTTGAGCAGTTCTTC. Translating it yields CASSQGLAGRVEQFF.

Only a few counts were recorded for this clonotype. This chain connects TRBV7-9 to TRBJ1-5, with 7 nucleotides matching TRBD1. The V segment lost 5 bases and the J segment 5 bases; nucleotides outside the gene matches: 6. This CDR3 has 14 residues. Germline loops: CDR1 SEHNR, CDR2 FQNEAQ (reference sequence). CDR3 DNA sequence: TGTGCCAGCAGCGGGGGGGACAGCTATCAGCCCCAGCATTTT. Its translation: CASSGGDSYQPQHF.

V and J are TRBV11-2 and TRBJ2-1; TRBD1 might be the D (6 bases). This CDR3 is 13 amino acids long. Germline V gives CDR1 SGHAT, CDR2 FQNNGV. Trimming cost V 6 bases and J 8 bases, with 14 bases left between them. For the CDR3, the DNA is TGTGCCAGCAGAGGACAGAGTTACGATGAGCAGTTCTTC. This encodes CASRGQSYDEQFF.

The chain couples TRBV14 to TRBJ2-2, with 10 bases fitting TRBD2. CDR3 size: 17 residues. CDR1 SGHDN and CDR2 FVKESK come from the germline V gene. Unmatched junction bases numbered 8, after V lost 3 bases and J lost 4 bases. The CDR3 loop reads CASSHGLAGEGTGELFF. The CDR3 DNA sequence: TGTGCCAGCAGCCATGGTCTAGCGGGAGAGGGCACCGGGGAGCTGTTTTTT.

This clonotype was seen many times. This sequence joins TRBV10-3 and TRBJ2-4, with unresolved D. V gave up 3 bases and J gave up 1 base, with 7 bases separating them. Germline CDR1 is ENHRY and CDR2 is SYGVKD. The CDR3 is made up of 14 amino acids. The CDR3 DNA sequence: TGTGCCATCAGTGAAACTGGGGCCAAAAACATTCAGTACTTC. Protein: CAISETGAKNIQYF.

The table lists this clonotype with many counts. V is TRBV5-1 and J is TRBJ2-7; no clear D. Trimming stripped 0 bases from V and 5 bases from J, with 12 bases between. Germline V lookup: CDR1 SGHRS, CDR2 YFSETQ. This CDR3 is built from 14 residues. The CDR3 spells CASSLDTFPDEQYF. The CDR3 DNA is TGCGCCAGCAGCTTGGACACGTTCCCCGACGAGCAGTACTTC. Looking up the rest from reference TRBV5-1 and TRBJ2-7 gives the full variable domain: KAGVTQTPRYLIKTRGQQVTLSCSPISGHRSVSWYQQTPGQGLQFLFEYFSETQRNKGNFPGRFSGRQFSNSRSEMNVSTLELGDSALYLCASSLDTFPDEQYFGPGTRLTVT.

This clonotype was seen at least ten times. The chain joins TRBV5-1 to TRBJ2-3; no clear D gene. The germline V and J ends were trimmed by 1 base and 6 bases, with 15 bases remaining between them. The CDR3 has 15 residues. Per the germline V gene, CDR1 is SGHRS and CDR2 is YFSETQ. The CDR3 loop reads CASSLMWANEDTQYF. CDR3 coding DNA: TGCGCCAGCAGCTTGATGTGGGCTAACGAGGATACGCAGTATTTT.

V usage is TRBV29-1 and J usage is TRBJ2-4; unclear D gene. V lost 7 bases to trimming and J lost 4 bases, with 11 bases between them. The CDR3 sequence is 12 residues long. CDR1 SQVTM and CDR2 ANQGSEA come from the germline V gene. The CDR3, as DNA: TGCAGCGGCCCTTCTGTAAAAAACATTCAGTACTTC. Translation: CSGPSVKNIQYF.

This clonotype was detected many times. The CDR3 loop is CSASFGDTQYF. Written as DNA, the CDR3 is TGCAGTGCTAGCTTCGGGGATACGCAGTATTTT. The chain employs TRBV20-1 and TRBJ2-3; D not certain. The V gene's germline CDR1 is DFQATT and CDR2 SNEGSKA (reference sequence). Trimming stripped 3 bases from V and 6 bases from J, with 7 bases between. The CDR3 has 11 amino acids.

There are many counts of this clonotype. The chain combines TRBV7-6 with TRBJ2-3; D assignment may be TRBD1 or TRBD2 (5 bases each). The CDR3 has 15 residues. Germline values: CDR1 SGHVS, CDR2 FNYEAQ. V lost 1 base to trimming and J lost 7 bases, with 15 bases between them. CDR3 protein: CASSLGGATTHTQYF. The CDR3 DNA reads as TGTGCCAGCAGCTTAGGAGGGGCGACGACACATACGCAGTATTTT.

This chain uses TRBV7-2 with TRBJ2-3; TRBD2 agrees at 8 bases. This CDR3 contains 22 residues. J was trimmed by 2 bases and V by 5 bases; bases with no gene match: 27. Germline V gene sequence: CDR1 SGHTA, CDR2 FQGNSA. The CDR3 coding sequence is TGTGCCAGCAGCATCGAACAACCCGGGACACAACTGCGGGAGGCGGACACAGATACGCAGTATTTT. Its protein is CASSIEQPGTQLREADTDTQYF.

The sample holds one count of this clonotype. A much larger clone is a single base away; this may be a read error. The chain uses TRBV6-1 and TRBJ2-7, with D possibly TRBD1 on 6 matching bases. CDR3 length: 13 amino acids. The V gene's germline CDR1 is MNHNS and CDR2 SASEGT. This CDR3 is CAGSRQDKYEQYF. CDR3 in DNA: TGTGCCGGCAGCCGACAGGACAAGTACGAGCAGTACTTC.

V usage is TRBV7-9 and J usage is TRBJ2-5; 8 nucleotides line up with TRBD2. Germline V gene data show CDR1 as SEHNR and CDR2 as FQNEAQ (reference sequence). The ends lost 3 bases at V and 5 bases at J; junction bases unmatched: 8. The CDR3 covers 15 residues. CDR3 residues: CASSLTGGPHETQYF. The CDR3 region has the DNA TGTGCCAGCAGCTTGACGGGAGGGCCTCACGAGACCCAGTACTTC.

This rearrangement joins TRBV7-6 to TRBJ2-1; 9 nucleotides agree with TRBD1. V was clipped by 6 bases and J by 4 bases; unmatched bases: 10. The CDR3 spans 16 residues. Germline lookup yields CDR1 SGHVS and CDR2 FNYEAQ. DNA of the CDR3: TGTGCCAGCAGGCCACGCCCCGGACAGGGGTACAATGAGCAGTTCTTC. Its protein product is CASRPRPGQGYNEQFF.

Only a few counts were recorded for this clonotype. V and J are TRBV28 and TRBJ2-1; D remains ambiguous. The CDR3 has 11 residues. The V gene lost 8 bases and the J gene lost 5 bases, with 7 bases spanning the gap. The germline V gene encodes CDR1 MDHEN and CDR2 SYDVKM. In nucleotides, the CDR3 is TGTGCCAGCTGGCTACACAATGAGCAGTTCTTC. Its translation is CASWLHNEQFF.

The sample holds a few counts of this clonotype. Here the CDR3 reads CAISGWTGANVLTF. The CDR3 coding sequence is TGTGCCATCAGTGGTTGGACTGGGGCCAACGTCCTGACTTTC. The V call is TRBV10-3, the J call TRBJ2-6; no clear D gene. CDR3 length: 14 residues. Per the germline V gene, CDR1 is ENHRY and CDR2 is SYGVKD. V was cut by 4 bases and J by 2 bases, with 6 bases left in between.

The gene calls are TRBV5-1 and TRBJ2-7; no definite D call. Deletions cut 0 bases from V and 3 bases from J, with 10 bases between. This CDR3 contains 14 residues. Germline assignment: CDR1 SGHRS and CDR2 YFSETQ. The CDR3 loop is CASSLVARHYEQYF. Here the CDR3 DNA reads TGCGCCAGCAGCTTGGTTGCCAGGCACTACGAGCAGTACTTC. The full variable domain, completed using reference TRBV5-1 and TRBJ2-7, is KAGVTQTPRYLIKTRGQQVTLSCSPISGHRSVSWYQQTPGQGLQFLFEYFSETQRNKGNFPGRFSGRQFSNSRSEMNVSTLELGDSALYLCASSLVARHYEQYFGPGTRLTVT.

The chain links TRBV18 to TRBJ2-5; 7 bases agree with TRBD1. Germline trimming cut 1 base from V and 0 bases from J; bases unmatched to any gene: 17. Germline V gene lookup returns CDR1 KGHSH and CDR2 LQKENI. The CDR3 is 20 amino acids. The CDR3 nucleotides read TGTGCCAGCTCACCACTGTTCGGACAGGAGAAACCCATGTACCAAGAGACCCAGTACTTC. This sequence encodes CASSPLFGQEKPMYQETQYF.

On this clonotype itself: With a much larger clone just one base away, this may be a read error. This chain joins TRBV20-1 and TRBJ2-7; TRBD2 aligns across 7 bases. The CDR3 runs 13 residues. Germline V gene data show CDR1 as DFQATT and CDR2 as SNEGSKA (reference sequence). V trimming: 6 bases; J trimming: 5 bases; junction bases outside the gene matches: 10. The CDR3 region is CSAPSGIVNEQYF. DNA for the CDR3: TGCAGTGCCCCAAGCGGGATAGTAAACGAGCAGTACTTC.

This clonotype was detected only a few times. The chain is built from TRBV5-1 and TRBJ2-1; 12 bases map to TRBD2. CDR1 and CDR2 (germline): SGHRS, YFSETQ. The CDR3 is 15 residues long. V lost 9 bases and J lost 5; bases outside the gene matches: 9. The CDR3 nucleotides are TGCGCCACCAGGAGACTAGCGGGAGATCACAATGAGCAGTTCTTC. This codes for CATRRLAGDHNEQFF. The whole variable domain, remainder taken from reference TRBV5-1 and TRBJ2-1, is KAGVTQTPRYLIKTRGQQVTLSCSPISGHRSVSWYQQTPGQGLQFLFEYFSETQRNKGNFPGRFSGRQFSNSRSEMNVSTLELGDSALYLCATRRLAGDHNEQFFGPGTRLTVL.

This clonotype was counted many times. The CDR3 here is CSARDLGGSDTQYF. CDR3 in DNA: TGCAGTGCTAGAGATCTGGGCGGTTCAGATACGCAGTATTTT. The chain links TRBV20-1 to TRBJ2-3, with no clear D. CDR1 and CDR2 from the germline V gene are DFQATT and SNEGSKA (reference sequence). There are 14 residues in the CDR3. V lost 0 bases and J 4 bases, leaving 11 bases between the germline ends.

This clonotype showed up just a few times. The gene calls are TRBV5-6 and TRBJ1-2; D unresolved. This CDR3 comprises 14 residues. The germline V gene has CDR1 SGHDT and CDR2 YYEEEE. Trimming removed 2 bases from V and 3 bases from J, with 11 bases in between. The DNA for the CDR3 is TGTGCCAGCAGCTTTCGGTTTTTGGACTATGGCTACACCTTC. Translating it yields CASSFRFLDYGYTF.